Listed below are T cell receptor beta chains from one sample, sequenced in a study of control samples from healthy donors and cancer patients. The data were produced by immunoSEQ multiplex PCR, yet TCRdb's version contains in-frame clones alone and is incomplete. The sample includes some 200,000 clones, 91% of them seen just once. The material sequenced was blood. These receptors all stem from a woman aged 30 to 39 in good health. Each CDR3 is given with its conserved first and last residue. A D gene is named only where the DNA matches it firmly. The listing skips clone size in some rows; elsewhere it reads once, few, many or a size class.

NA	NA	TRBV28	TRBJ2-7	CASIKHTYEQYF	TGTGCCAGCATCAAACACACCTACGAGCAGTACTTC
NA	NA	TRBV7-9	TRBJ2-3	CASSLREDTQYF	TGTGCCAGCAGCTTACGAGAGGATACGCAGTATTTT
TRBD2	NA	TRBV7-6	TRBJ2-2	CASSALAGPTGELFF	TGTGCCAGCAGCGCTCTAGCGGGGCCAACCGGGGAGCTGTTTTTT
NA	NA	TRBV6-5	TRBJ2-1	CASSYSSGGVIF	TGTGCCAGCAGTTACTCGTCAGGGGGGGTAATCTTC
TRBD1	NA	TRBV5-1	TRBJ1-5	CASSVQGGNQPQHF	TGCGCCAGCAGCGTACAGGGGGGGAATCAGCCCCAGCATTTT
TRBD1	NA	TRBV5-1	TRBJ2-7	CASSPGQSYEQYF	TGCGCCAGCAGCCCGGGACAGTCTTACGAGCAGTACTTC
TRBD1	NA	TRBV9	TRBJ1-1	CASSVGHRGNTEAFF	TGTGCCAGCAGCGTAGGTCACAGGGGGAACACTGAAGCTTTCTTT
TRBD1	NA	TRBV10-3	TRBJ1-2	CAIRDTGQPNYGYTF	TGTGCCATCAGGGATACGGGACAGCCGAACTATGGCTACACCTTC
NA	NA	TRBV6-5	TRBJ1-2	CASSYKGRGQGYTF	TGTGCCAGCAGTTACAAGGGCAGGGGCCAAGGCTACACCTTC
TRBD2	NA	TRBV11-2	TRBJ2-1	CASSLTSGSYNEQFF	TGTGCCAGCAGTTTGACTAGCGGCTCCTACAATGAGCAGTTCTTC
NA	NA	TRBV21-1	TRBJ1-4	CASSPGTPREKLFF	TGTGCCAGCAGCCCCGGGACCCCGAGGGAAAAACTGTTTTTT
NA	NA	TRBV6-4	TRBJ1-2	CASSDSGAYGYTF	TGTGCCAGCAGTGACTCAGGGGCCTATGGCTACACCTTC
TRBD1	once	TRBV11-2	TRBJ1-2	CASSLVGTGGFGYTF	TGTGCCAGCAGCTTAGTTGGGACAGGGGGCTTTGGCTACACCTTC
NA	NA	TRBV3-1/TRBV3-2	TRBJ1-4	CASSQQPTNEKLFF	TGTGCCAGCAGCCAACAACCGACTAATGAAAAACTGTTTTTT
NA	NA	TRBV5-8	TRBJ1-5	CASSLGQISNQPQHF	TGTGCCAGCAGCTTGGGACAGATAAGCAATCAGCCCCAGCATTTT
TRBD1	NA	TRBV5-1	TRBJ2-7	CASRQGSYEQYF	TGCGCCAGTCGACAGGGCTCCTACGAGCAGTACTTC
NA	NA	TRBV6-6	TRBJ2-5	CASSDPGIETQYF	TGTGCCAGCAGTGATCCAGGGATAGAGACCCAGTACTTC
NA	once	TRBV19	TRBJ1-5	CASTSSHQPQHF	TGTGCCAGTACCTCATCCCATCAGCCCCAGCATTTT
NA	NA	TRBV25-1	TRBJ2-7	CASSDPGSGEQYF	TGTGCCAGCAGTGACCCAGGGTCCGGGGAGCAGTACTTC
NA	NA	TRBV6-5	TRBJ1-1	CASRAPNTEAFF	TGTGCCAGCAGAGCCCCGAACACTGAAGCTTTCTTT
TRBD1	NA	TRBV10-2	TRBJ1-1	CASRGQGEAFF	TGCGCCAGCAGGGGACAGGGTGAAGCTTTCTTT
NA	NA	TRBV7-9	TRBJ1-2	CASSLQGRYTF	TGTGCCAGCAGCTTACAGGGGCGCTACACCTTC
TRBD1	NA	TRBV18	TRBJ2-2	CASSRTGTAGELFF	TGTGCCAGCTCACGGACAGGGACGGCCGGGGAGCTGTTTTTT
TRBD2	NA	TRBV14	TRBJ2-2	CASSQAAGNTGELFF	TGTGCCAGCAGCCAAGCAGCGGGAAACACCGGGGAGCTGTTTTTT
NA	NA	TRBV4-1	TRBJ1-1	CASSPGQPANTEAFF	TGCGCCAGCAGCCCCGGGCAGCCCGCGAACACTGAAGCTTTCTTT
NA	NA	TRBV18	TRBJ1-1	CASSPVRMNTEAFF	TGTGCCAGCTCACCGGTGCGGATGAACACTGAAGCTTTCTTT
NA	NA	TRBV6-2/TRBV6-3	TRBJ2-2	CASSYSGRAGELFF	TGTGCCAGCAGTTACTCCGGAAGGGCCGGGGAGCTGTTTTTT
NA	few	TRBV19	TRBJ2-3	CASSWGGTDTQYF	TGTGCCAGTAGTTGGGGGGGCACAGATACGCAGTATTTT
TRBD1	NA	TRBV6-1	TRBJ2-3	CASSERTGVGKDTQYF	TGTGCCAGCAGTGAAAGGACAGGGGTTGGTAAAGATACGCAGTATTTT
NA	NA	TRBV5-5	TRBJ1-5	CASSPDSNQPQHF	TGTGCCAGCAGTCCCGATAGCAATCAGCCCCAGCATTTT
NA	NA	TRBV5-1	TRBJ2-5	CASSLAGSGETQYF	TGCGCCAGCAGCTTGGCCGGTAGTGGAGAGACCCAGTACTTC
NA	NA	TRBV10-3	TRBJ2-5	CAIGQSVQETQYF	TGTGCCATCGGACAATCGGTGCAGGAGACCCAGTACTTC
TRBD2	NA	TRBV19	TRBJ2-1	CASSIDASGRYEQFF	TGTGCCAGTAGTATAGATGCTAGCGGGAGGTATGAGCAGTTCTTC
TRBD1	NA	TRBV4-3	TRBJ1-1	CASSQQGENTEAFF	TGCGCCAGCAGCCAACAGGGGGAGAACACTGAAGCTTTCTTT
NA	NA	TRBV5-4	TRBJ1-6	CASSLGLLNSPLHF	TGTGCCAGCAGCTTGGGGTTGCTTAATTCACCCCTCCACTTT
NA	NA	TRBV13	TRBJ2-6	CASSSRLSSGANVLTF	TGTGCCAGCAGCTCCAGGTTGAGCTCTGGGGCCAACGTCCTGACTTTC
TRBD2	NA	TRBV18	TRBJ2-1	CASSPLLAGVLDEQFF	TGTGCCAGCTCACCCCTACTAGCGGGAGTATTGGATGAGCAGTTCTTC
NA	NA	TRBV24-1	TRBJ1-5	CATGTNGNQPQHF	TGTGCCACCGGGACAAACGGCAATCAGCCCCAGCATTTT